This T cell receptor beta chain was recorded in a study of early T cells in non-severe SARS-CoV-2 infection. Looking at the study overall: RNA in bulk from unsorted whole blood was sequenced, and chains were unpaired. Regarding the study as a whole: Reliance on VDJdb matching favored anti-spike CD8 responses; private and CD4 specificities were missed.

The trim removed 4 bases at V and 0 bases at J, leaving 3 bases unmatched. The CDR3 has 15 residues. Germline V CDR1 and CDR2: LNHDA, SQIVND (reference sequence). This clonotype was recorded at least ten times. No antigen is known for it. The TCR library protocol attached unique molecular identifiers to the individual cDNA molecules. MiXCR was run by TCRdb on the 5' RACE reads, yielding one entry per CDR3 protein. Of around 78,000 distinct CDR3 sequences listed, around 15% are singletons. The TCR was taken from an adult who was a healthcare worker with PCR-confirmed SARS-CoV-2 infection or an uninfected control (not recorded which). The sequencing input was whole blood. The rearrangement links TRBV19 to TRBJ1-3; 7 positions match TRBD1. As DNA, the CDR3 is TGTGCCAGTAGTAATACAGGGGTCTCTGGAAACACCATATATTTT. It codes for CASSNTGVSGNTIYF. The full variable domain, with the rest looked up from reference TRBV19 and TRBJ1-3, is DGGITQSPKYLFRKEGQNVTLSCEQNLNHDAMYWYRQDPGQGLRLIYYSQIVNDFQKGDIAEGYSVSREKKESFPLTVTSAQKNPTAFYLCASSNTGVSGNTIYFGEGSWLTVV.